Each of the 21 T cell receptor beta chains below was sequenced from the same sample in a study of cytomegalovirus exposure and HLA in healthy donors. Amplification used 60 Vbeta primers and 13 Jbeta primers. Libraries were prepared by immunoSEQ multiplex PCR; TCRdb keeps only in-frame clonotypes and omits some of them. In the table there are 110,000 to 150,000 clones, around 78% of which are singletons. Sequenced sample: PBMCs. These receptors all come from a woman between 18 and 30 years old in good health and CMV-seropositive.

CDR3 region: CASSLDREKIAFF. CDR3 bases: TGTGCCAGCAGCTTAGATCGGGAGAAAATCGCTTTCTTT. The rearrangement links TRBV11-3 to TRBJ1-1; D unclear. There are 13 residues in the CDR3. Germline-derived CDR1 and CDR2 are SGHNT and YENEEA. V was pared by 0 bases and J by 11 bases, with 13 bases between.

This chain links TRBV9 with TRBJ1-5; 8 nucleotides line up with TRBD1. V shed 5 bases, J shed 4 bases, and the junction held 8 bases outside the gene matches. Per germline, CDR1 SGDLS and CDR2 YYNGEE. The CDR3 is made up of 15 amino acids. CDR3 protein: CASSREGDRNQPQHF. The CDR3 coding sequence is TGTGCCAGCAGTCGTGAGGGGGACAGGAATCAGCCCCAGCATTTT.

The genes are TRBV4-1 and TRBJ1-2; maybe TRBD1 (6 bases). Germline V CDR1 and CDR2: MGHRA, YSYEKL. The CDR3 has 14 residues. Deletions cut 0 bases from V and 7 bases from J, with 12 bases between. The CDR3 DNA sequence: TGCGCCAGCAGCCAAGACAGGGGTTCTGCTGGCTACACCTTC. Translating it yields CASSQDRGSAGYTF.

V gene TRBV6-6 combines with J gene TRBJ1-2; 10 bases match TRBD1. The germline CDR1 and CDR2 sequences are MNHNY and SVGAGI (reference sequence). CDR3 length: 15 amino acids. Trimming cost V 5 bases and J 6 bases; bases outside gene matches: 9. The CDR3 spells CASSTPTGGLDGYTF. DNA for the CDR3: TGTGCCAGCAGTACACCGACAGGGGGCTTGGATGGCTACACCTTC.

The V gene is TRBV7-2, the J gene TRBJ1-1; D is unresolved. The V end lost 4 bases, the J end lost 4 bases, and 19 bases lay between the germline ends. Germline V gene data show CDR1 as SGHTA and CDR2 as FQGNSA. The CDR3 extends over 16 amino acids. CDR3 protein: CASSSSEGEGVTEAFF. The CDR3 nucleotides are TGTGCCAGCAGCTCATCGGAGGGCGAGGGCGTCACTGAAGCTTTCTTT.

A single count supports this clone. The chain links TRBV30 to TRBJ1-3; D gene unclear. The length of the CDR3 is 16 residues. Germline V gene lookup returns CDR1 GTSNPN and CDR2 SVGIG (reference sequence). Trimming cost V 4 bases and J 0 bases, with 16 bases left between them. Here the CDR3 reads CAWTLRRRLSGNTIYF. CDR3 sequence (DNA): TGTGCCTGGACCCTAAGGCGCAGACTCTCTGGAAACACCATATATTTT.

V gene TRBV6-5 combines with J gene TRBJ2-7; TRBD1 might be the D (7 bases). Germline CDR1 is MNHEY and CDR2 is SVGAGI. With 6 bases removed from V and 6 bases from J, the gap between germline ends came to 21 bases. This CDR3 has 15 amino acids. CDR3 sequence reads: CASSPLAGGSSEQYF. DNA of the CDR3: TGTGCCAGCAGCCCACTAGCAGGGGGATCATCCGAGCAGTACTTC.

CDR3 bases: TGTGCCAGCAGCCACTCCTCCGGGACTAGACTAGAGACCCAGTACTTC. Encoded protein: CASSHSSGTRLETQYF. The chain has TRBV4-2 and TRBJ2-5; 8 bases line up with TRBD2. CDR3 length equals 16 residues. Per germline, CDR1 LGHNA and CDR2 YNFKEQ. The ends lost 3 bases at V and 4 bases at J; junction bases unmatched: 10.

This sequence joins TRBV2 and TRBJ1-5; D might be TRBD1 (6 bases). Trimming removed 8 bases from V and 3 bases from J, with 14 bases in between. Per germline, CDR1 SNHLY and CDR2 FYNNEI. The CDR3 runs 14 residues. The CDR3 coding sequence is TGTGCCAGCTTCCAGGACAGCCTCAATCAGCCCCAGCATTTT. Translating it yields CASFQDSLNQPQHF. Complete variable domain (other parts from reference TRBV2 and TRBJ1-5): EPEVTQTPSHQVTQMGQEVILRCVPISNHLYFYWYRQILGQKVEFLVSFYNNEISEKSEIFDDQFSVERPDGSNFTLKIRSTKLEDSAMYFCASFQDSLNQPQHFGDGTRLSIL.

The chain recombines TRBV7-8 with TRBJ1-5; possible D gene TRBD1, 6 bases. V dropped 1 base and J dropped 7 bases, with 14 bases sitting between them. Germline V gene data show CDR1 as SGHVS and CDR2 as FQNEAQ. The CDR3 contains 15 residues. CDR3 in amino acids: CASSLERGFGQPQHF. Here the CDR3 DNA reads TGTGCCAGCAGCTTAGAGAGGGGGTTTGGACAGCCCCAGCATTTT. Full variable domain (outside the CDR3, taken from reference TRBV7-8 and TRBJ1-5): GAGVSQSPRYKVAKRGQDVALRCDPISGHVSLFWYQQALGQGPEFLTYFQNEAQLDKSGLPSDRFFAERPEGSVSTLKIQRTQQEDSAVYLCASSLERGFGQPQHFGDGTRLSIL.

This chain joins TRBV5-4 and TRBJ2-7; 9 positions match TRBD1. There are 15 residues in the CDR3. V was pared by 5 bases and J by 0 bases, with 6 bases of the junction left unmatched. Germline V CDR1 and CDR2: SGHNT, YYREEE (reference sequence). The chain's CDR3 is CASSSRQGVSYEQYF. CDR3 nucleotides: TGTGCCAGCAGTTCTCGACAGGGGGTCTCCTACGAGCAGTACTTC.

This clone was detected once. The chain is built from TRBV6-1 and TRBJ1-3, with unresolved D. CDR1 is MNHNS and CDR2 is SASEGT in the germline V gene. The CDR3 is 13 amino acids. Trimming removed 2 bases from V and 5 bases from J, with 7 bases in between. The chain's CDR3 is CASSESPRNTIYF. CDR3 bases: TGTGCCAGCAGTGAAAGCCCCCGAAACACCATATATTTT.

This clone has a handful of counts. The V gene is TRBV5-4, the J gene TRBJ1-1, with D possibly being TRBD1 (5 bases). The germline gives CDR1 SGHNT, CDR2 YYREEE (reference sequence). Trimming removed 0 bases from V and 1 base from J, with 10 bases in between. The CDR3 is 15 amino acids. CDR3 DNA sequence: TGTGCCAGCAGCTTGGCCAAAGGGGAGAACACTGAAGCTTTCTTT. This sequence encodes CASSLAKGENTEAFF.

The chain combines TRBV28 with TRBJ2-2; possible D gene TRBD1, 5 bases. CDR3 length: 13 amino acids. The germline V gene encodes CDR1 MDHEN and CDR2 SYDVKM. Trimming removed 5 bases at V and 6 bases at J, with 10 bases between. CDR3: CASSPRVSGELFF. The CDR3 coding sequence is TGTGCCAGCAGTCCCAGGGTATCCGGGGAGCTGTTTTTT.

The chain links TRBV30 to TRBJ1-2; possible D gene TRBD1, 6 bases. V was pared by 3 bases and J by 8 bases, with 16 bases between. CDR3 length: 13 amino acids. Looked up from germline, CDR1 is GTSNPN and CDR2 is SVGIG (reference sequence). The CDR3 DNA reads TGTGCCTGGAGCGAGCAACAGGGTTTAGGCTACACCTTC. It specifies CAWSEQQGLGYTF.

This sequence joins TRBV27 and TRBJ2-3; 8 positions agree with TRBD2. CDR3 length: 15 residues. Germline CDR1 is MNHEY and CDR2 is SMNVEV (reference sequence). With 0 bases clipped from V and 5 bases from J, the junction kept 4 bases outside the gene matches. CDR3 sequence: CASSLSSGGIDTQYF. CDR3 bases: TGTGCCAGCAGTTTATCGTCGGGGGGGATAGATACGCAGTATTTT.

The V call is TRBV29-1, the J call TRBJ2-7; 9 nucleotides line up with TRBD1. V lost 7 bases, J lost 3 bases, and 7 bases stayed unmatched. Germline assignment: CDR1 SQVTM and CDR2 ANQGSEA. The CDR3 covers 13 residues. The CDR3 loop is CSAWDRDDYEQYF. CDR3 nucleotide sequence: TGCAGCGCGTGGGACAGGGATGACTACGAGCAGTACTTC.

The sample holds a few counts of this clone. The chain links TRBV6-1 to TRBJ1-6; tentative D call: TRBD1 (6 bases). Trimming shortened V by 6 bases and J by 9 bases, and 18 bases separated the two germline ends. The CDR3 has 15 amino acids. Germline V gene data show CDR1 as MNHNS and CDR2 as SASEGT. The CDR3 loop reads CASSASGGLSSPLHF. The CDR3 DNA is TGTGCCAGCAGCGCCTCCGGGGGGCTCAGTTCACCCCTCCACTTT.

This chain links TRBV28 with TRBJ1-1; 8 nucleotides line up with TRBD1. The CDR3 length is 16 residues. Germline CDR1 is MDHEN and CDR2 is SYDVKM. J gave up 3 bases and V 2 bases, and 8 bases lay outside the gene matches. The CDR3 spells CASSLNGQGAHTEAFF. In DNA, the CDR3 is TGTGCCAGCAGTTTAAATGGCCAGGGGGCCCACACTGAAGCTTTCTTT.

The V and J genes are TRBV27 and TRBJ1-1; a possible D gene is TRBD1 (6 bases). Germline V lookup: CDR1 MNHEY, CDR2 SMNVEV (reference sequence). CDR3 length: 13 amino acids. Trimming removed 5 bases at V and 4 bases at J, with 11 bases between. For the CDR3, the DNA is TGTGCCAGCAGTCAGGTACAGGGCACTGAAGCTTTCTTT. This gives the protein CASSQVQGTEAFF.

About this clone itself: Other DNA sequences in the sample encode the same CDR3. The chain is built from TRBV10-3 and TRBJ2-3; a possible D gene is TRBD2 (6 bases). The CDR3 is made up of 15 amino acids. V was cut by 5 bases and J by 4 bases, with 16 bases left in between. Germline CDR1 ENHRY, CDR2 SYGVKD. This chain's CDR3 is CAISHDGREADTQYF. In DNA, the CDR3 is TGTGCCATCAGTCACGACGGCAGGGAGGCAGATACGCAGTATTTT.